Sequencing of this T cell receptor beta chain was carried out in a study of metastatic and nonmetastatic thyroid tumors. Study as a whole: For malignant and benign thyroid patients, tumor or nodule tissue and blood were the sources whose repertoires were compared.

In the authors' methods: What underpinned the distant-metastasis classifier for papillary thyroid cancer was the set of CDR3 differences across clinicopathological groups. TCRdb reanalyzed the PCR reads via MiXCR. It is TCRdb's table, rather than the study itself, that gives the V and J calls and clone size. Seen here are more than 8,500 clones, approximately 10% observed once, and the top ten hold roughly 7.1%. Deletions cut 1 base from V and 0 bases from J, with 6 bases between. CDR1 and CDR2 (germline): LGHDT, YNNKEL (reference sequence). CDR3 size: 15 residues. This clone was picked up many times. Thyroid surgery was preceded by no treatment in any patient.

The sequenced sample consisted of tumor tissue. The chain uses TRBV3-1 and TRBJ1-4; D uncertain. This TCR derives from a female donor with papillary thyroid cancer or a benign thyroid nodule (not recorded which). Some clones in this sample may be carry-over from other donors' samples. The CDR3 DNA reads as TGTGCCAGCAGCCAAGCGGGCCCAACTAATGAAAAACTGTTTTTT. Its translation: CASSQAGPTNEKLFF. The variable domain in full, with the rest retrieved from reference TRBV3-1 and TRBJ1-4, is DTAVSQTPKYLVTQMGNDKSIKCEQNLGHDTMYWYKQDSKKFLKIMFSYNNKELIINETVPNRFSPKSPDKAHLNLHINSLELGDSAVYFCASSQAGPTNEKLFFGSGTQLSVL.